The 3 T cell receptor beta chains presented below share a single source sample, sequenced in a study of graft-versus-host responses after intestinal transplantation. The method was immunoSEQ multiplex PCR; TCRdb's version includes in-frame clones alone and lacks a portion of them. The data contain about 98,000 clones, more than 75% of them singletons. The sample consisted of PBMCs, taken 255 days after intestinal transplant. The receptors were gathered from a human patient who received an intestinal transplant, so some T cells may come from the graft donor.

The count of this clone is one. The chain has TRBV19 and TRBJ1-6, with D unclear. Deletions cut 6 bases from V and 9 bases from J, with 12 bases between. The CDR3 consists of 13 residues. Germline V gene lookup returns CDR1 LNHDA and CDR2 SQIVND (reference sequence). The CDR3 protein is CASRDSGFSPLHF. CDR3 nucleotide sequence: TGTGCCAGTAGGGACTCCGGGTTTTCACCCCTCCACTTT.

This clone showed up just a few times. The rearrangement uses TRBV28 and TRBJ1-2, with 8 positions matching TRBD1. CDR1 and CDR2 from the germline V gene are MDHEN and SYDVKM. V gave up 5 bases and J gave up 8 bases; unmatched junction bases: 7. The CDR3 totals 13 residues. CDR3 sequence: CASSKASGGGYTF. The CDR3 DNA reads as TGTGCCAGCAGTAAAGCGTCAGGGGGCGGCTACACCTTC.

The chain couples TRBV6-1 to TRBJ2-7; either TRBD1 or TRBD2 may supply D (7 bases each). Germline V gene sequence: CDR1 MNHNS, CDR2 SASEGT. This CDR3 is built from 17 residues. V lost 3 bases and J lost 2, with 20 bases in between. CDR3 sequence: CASSDPPGGGGAYEQYF. As DNA, the CDR3 is TGTGCCAGCAGTGACCCCCCCGGGGGAGGGGGCGCCTACGAGCAGTACTTC.